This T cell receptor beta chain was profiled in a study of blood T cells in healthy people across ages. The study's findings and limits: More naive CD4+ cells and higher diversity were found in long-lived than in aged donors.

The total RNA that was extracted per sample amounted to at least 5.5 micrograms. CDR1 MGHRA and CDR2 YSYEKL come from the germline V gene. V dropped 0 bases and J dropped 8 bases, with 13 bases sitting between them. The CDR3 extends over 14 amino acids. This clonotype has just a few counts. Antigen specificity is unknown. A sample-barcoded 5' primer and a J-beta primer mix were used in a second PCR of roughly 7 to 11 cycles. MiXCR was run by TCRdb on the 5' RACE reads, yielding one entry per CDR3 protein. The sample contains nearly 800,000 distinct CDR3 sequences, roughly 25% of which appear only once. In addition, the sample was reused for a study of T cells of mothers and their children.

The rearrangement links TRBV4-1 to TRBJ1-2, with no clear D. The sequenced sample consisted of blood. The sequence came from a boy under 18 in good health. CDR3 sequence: CASSQERQPLGYTF. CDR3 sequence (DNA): TGCGCCAGCAGCCAAGAGCGGCAGCCCCTGGGCTACACCTTC.